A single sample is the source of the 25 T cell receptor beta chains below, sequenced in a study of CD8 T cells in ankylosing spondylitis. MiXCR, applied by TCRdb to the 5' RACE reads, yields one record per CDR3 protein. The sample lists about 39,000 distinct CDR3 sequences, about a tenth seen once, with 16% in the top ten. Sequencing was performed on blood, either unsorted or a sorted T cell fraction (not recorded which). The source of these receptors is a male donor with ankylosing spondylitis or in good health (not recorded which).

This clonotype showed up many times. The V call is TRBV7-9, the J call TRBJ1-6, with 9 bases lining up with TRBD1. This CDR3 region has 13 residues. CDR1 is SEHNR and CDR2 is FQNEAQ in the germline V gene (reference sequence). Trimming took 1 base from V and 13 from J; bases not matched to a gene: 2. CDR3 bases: TGTGCCAGCAGCTTAGACAGGGGGCGCCCCCTCCACTTT. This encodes CASSLDRGRPLHF.

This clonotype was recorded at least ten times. This CDR3 is CSARRAGLYNEQFF. CDR3 DNA sequence: TGCAGTGCTCGCCGGGCGGGGTTATACAATGAGCAGTTCTTC. The genes are TRBV20-1 and TRBJ2-1, with D possibly TRBD2 on 6 matching bases. V was shortened by 5 bases and J by 4 bases, with 15 bases between the two germline ends. This CDR3 region has 14 residues. Per the germline V gene, CDR1 is DFQATT and CDR2 is SNEGSKA (reference sequence).

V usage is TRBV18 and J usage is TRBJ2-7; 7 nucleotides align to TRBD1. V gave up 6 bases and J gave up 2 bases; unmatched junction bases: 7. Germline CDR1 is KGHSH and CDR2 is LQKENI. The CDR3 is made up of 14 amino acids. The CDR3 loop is CASSFGTEAYEQYF. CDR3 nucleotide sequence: TGTGCCAGCTCCTTCGGGACAGAGGCCTACGAGCAGTACTTC.

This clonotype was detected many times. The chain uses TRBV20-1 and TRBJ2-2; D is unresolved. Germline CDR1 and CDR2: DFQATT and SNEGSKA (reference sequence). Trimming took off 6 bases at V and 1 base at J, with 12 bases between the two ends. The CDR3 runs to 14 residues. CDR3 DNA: TGCAGTGCCCCTAACCCCTTGAACACCGGGGAGCTGTTTTTT. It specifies CSAPNPLNTGELFF.

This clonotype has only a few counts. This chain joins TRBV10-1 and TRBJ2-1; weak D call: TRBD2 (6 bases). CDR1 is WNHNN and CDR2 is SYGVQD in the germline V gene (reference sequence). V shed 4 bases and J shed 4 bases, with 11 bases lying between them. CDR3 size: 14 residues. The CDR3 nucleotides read TGCGCCAGCAGTGTAGGTAGCGGATACAATGAGCAGTTCTTC. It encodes CASSVGSGYNEQFF.

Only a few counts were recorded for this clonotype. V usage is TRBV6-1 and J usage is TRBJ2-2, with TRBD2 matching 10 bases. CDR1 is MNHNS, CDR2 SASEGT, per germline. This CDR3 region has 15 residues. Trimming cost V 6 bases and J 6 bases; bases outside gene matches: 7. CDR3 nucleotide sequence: TGTGCCAGCAGGGGGGCTAGCGGGAGTTCCGGGGAGCTGTTTTTT. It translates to CASRGASGSSGELFF.

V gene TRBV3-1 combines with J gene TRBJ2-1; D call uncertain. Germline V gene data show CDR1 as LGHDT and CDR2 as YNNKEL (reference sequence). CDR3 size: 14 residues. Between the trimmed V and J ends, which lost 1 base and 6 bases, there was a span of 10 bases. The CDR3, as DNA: TGTGCCAGCAGCCAAGTTGCTGGGATCAATGAGCAGTTCTTC. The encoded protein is CASSQVAGINEQFF.

DNA for the CDR3: TGCAGCGTTAGGGACCCCCAGCTCACAGATACGCAGTATTTT. This gives the protein CSVRDPQLTDTQYF. This rearrangement joins TRBV29-1 to TRBJ2-3; D might be TRBD1 or TRBD2, each matching 5 bases. The CDR3 has 14 amino acids. Germline V gene data show CDR1 as SQVTM and CDR2 as ANQGSEA. V lost 5 bases, J lost 2 bases, and 14 bases lay in between.

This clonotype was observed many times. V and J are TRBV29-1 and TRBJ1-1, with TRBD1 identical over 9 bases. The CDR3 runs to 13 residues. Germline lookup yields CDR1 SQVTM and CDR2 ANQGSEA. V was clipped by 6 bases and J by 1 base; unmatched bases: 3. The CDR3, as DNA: TGCAGCGTGGCGACAGGGGGGAACACTGAAGCTTTCTTT. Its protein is CSVATGGNTEAFF.

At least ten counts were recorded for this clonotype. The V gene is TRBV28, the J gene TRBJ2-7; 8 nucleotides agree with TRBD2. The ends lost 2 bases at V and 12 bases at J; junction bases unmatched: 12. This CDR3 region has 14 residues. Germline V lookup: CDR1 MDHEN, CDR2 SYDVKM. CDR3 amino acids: CASSLISGDVRLYF. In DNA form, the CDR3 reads TGTGCCAGCAGTTTAATTAGCGGGGACGTTCGATTGTACTTC.

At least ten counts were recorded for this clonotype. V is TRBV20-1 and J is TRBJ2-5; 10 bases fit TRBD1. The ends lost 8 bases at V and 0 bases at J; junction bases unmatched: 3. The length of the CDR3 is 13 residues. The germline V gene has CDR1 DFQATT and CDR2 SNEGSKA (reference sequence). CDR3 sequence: CSTGQGYQETQYF. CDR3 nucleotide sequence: TGCAGTACGGGACAGGGGTACCAAGAGACCCAGTACTTC.

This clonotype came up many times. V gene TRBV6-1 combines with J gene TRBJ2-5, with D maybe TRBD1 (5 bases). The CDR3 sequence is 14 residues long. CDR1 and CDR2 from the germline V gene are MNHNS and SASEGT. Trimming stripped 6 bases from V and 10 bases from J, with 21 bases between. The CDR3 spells CASSPPQGSVDQYF. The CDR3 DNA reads TGTGCCAGCAGCCCTCCCCAGGGTTCAGTGGACCAGTACTTC.

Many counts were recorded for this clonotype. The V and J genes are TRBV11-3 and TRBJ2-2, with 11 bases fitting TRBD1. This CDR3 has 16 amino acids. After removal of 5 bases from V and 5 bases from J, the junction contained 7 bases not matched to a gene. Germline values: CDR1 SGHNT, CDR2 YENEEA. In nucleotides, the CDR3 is TGTGCCAGCAGCACCCGGACAGGGGGCTTTACCGGGGAGCTGTTTTTT. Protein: CASSTRTGGFTGELFF.

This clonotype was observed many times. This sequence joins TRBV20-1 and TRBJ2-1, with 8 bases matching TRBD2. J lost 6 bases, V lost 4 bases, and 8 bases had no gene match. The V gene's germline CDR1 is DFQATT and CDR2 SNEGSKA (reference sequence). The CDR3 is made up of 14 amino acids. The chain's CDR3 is CSATGTSKFNEQFF. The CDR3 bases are TGCAGTGCTACCGGGACTAGTAAATTCAATGAGCAGTTCTTC.

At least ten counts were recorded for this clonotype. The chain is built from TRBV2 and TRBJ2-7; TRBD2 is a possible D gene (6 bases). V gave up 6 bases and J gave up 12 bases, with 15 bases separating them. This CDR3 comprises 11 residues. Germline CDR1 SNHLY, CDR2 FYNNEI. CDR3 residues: CASSPPGLPYF. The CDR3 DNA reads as TGTGCCAGCAGCCCCCCGGGACTGCCGTACTTC.

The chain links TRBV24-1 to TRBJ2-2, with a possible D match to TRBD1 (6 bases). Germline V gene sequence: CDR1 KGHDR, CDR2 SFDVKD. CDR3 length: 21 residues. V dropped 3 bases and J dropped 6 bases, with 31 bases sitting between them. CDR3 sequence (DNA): TGTGCCACCAGTGATCCAACCGGGACACCCAAGAAGAGGATGGATTCCGGGGAGCTGTTTTTT. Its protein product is CATSDPTGTPKKRMDSGELFF.

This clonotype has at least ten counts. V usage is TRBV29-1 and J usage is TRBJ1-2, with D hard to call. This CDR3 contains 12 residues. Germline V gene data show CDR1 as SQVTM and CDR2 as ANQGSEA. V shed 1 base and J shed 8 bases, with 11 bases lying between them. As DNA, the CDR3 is TGCAGCGTTGAAGGACTGAGTTTGGGCTACACCTTC. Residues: CSVEGLSLGYTF.

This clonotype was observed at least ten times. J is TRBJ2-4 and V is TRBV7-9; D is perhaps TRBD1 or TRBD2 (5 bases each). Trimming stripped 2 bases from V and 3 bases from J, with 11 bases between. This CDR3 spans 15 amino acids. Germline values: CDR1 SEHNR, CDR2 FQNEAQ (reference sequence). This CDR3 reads CASSLNLGVKNIQYF. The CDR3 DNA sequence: TGTGCCAGCAGCTTAAATCTGGGGGTCAAAAACATTCAGTACTTC.

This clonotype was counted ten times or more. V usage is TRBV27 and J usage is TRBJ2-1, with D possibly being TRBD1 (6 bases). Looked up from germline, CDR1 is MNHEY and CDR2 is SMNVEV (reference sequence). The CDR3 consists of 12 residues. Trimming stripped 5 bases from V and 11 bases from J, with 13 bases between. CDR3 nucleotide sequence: TGTGCCAGCAGTCCCCCCGGGACAAAGCAGTTCTTC. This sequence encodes CASSPPGTKQFF.

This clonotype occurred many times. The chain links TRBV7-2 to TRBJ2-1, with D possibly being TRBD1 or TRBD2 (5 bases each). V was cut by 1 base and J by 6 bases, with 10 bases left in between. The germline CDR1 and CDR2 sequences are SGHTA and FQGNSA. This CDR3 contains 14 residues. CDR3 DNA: TGTGCCAGCAGCTTAGGGGGCAGCGGCAATGAGCAGTTCTTC. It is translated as CASSLGGSGNEQFF.

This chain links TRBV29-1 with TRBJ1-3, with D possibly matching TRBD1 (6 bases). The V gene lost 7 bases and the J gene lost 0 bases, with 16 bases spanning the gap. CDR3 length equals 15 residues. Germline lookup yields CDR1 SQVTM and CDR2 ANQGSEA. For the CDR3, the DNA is TGCAGCGCAATGACAGGTTTCGTCTCTGGAAACACCATATATTTT. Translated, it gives CSAMTGFVSGNTIYF.

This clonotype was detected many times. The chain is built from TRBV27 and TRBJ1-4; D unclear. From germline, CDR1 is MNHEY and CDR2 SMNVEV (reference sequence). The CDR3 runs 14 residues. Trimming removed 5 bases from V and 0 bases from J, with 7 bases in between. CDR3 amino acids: CASSRATTNEKLFF. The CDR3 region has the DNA TGTGCCAGCAGTCGAGCAACAACTAATGAAAAACTGTTTTTT.

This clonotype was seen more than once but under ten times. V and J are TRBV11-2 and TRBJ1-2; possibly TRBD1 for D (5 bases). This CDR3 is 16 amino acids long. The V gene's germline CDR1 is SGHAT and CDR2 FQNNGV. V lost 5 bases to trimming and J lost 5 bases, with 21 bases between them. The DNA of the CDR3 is TGTGCCAGCAGCCCCTATATCGACGGGGACGGGTATGGCTACACCTTC. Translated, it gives CASSPYIDGDGYGYTF.

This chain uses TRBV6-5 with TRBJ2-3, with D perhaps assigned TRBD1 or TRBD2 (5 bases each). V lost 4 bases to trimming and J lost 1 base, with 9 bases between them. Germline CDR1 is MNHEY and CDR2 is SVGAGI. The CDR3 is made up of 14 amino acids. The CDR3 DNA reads TGTGCCAGCAGTTCGCTGGGGGGCACAGATACGCAGTATTTT. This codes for CASSSLGGTDTQYF.

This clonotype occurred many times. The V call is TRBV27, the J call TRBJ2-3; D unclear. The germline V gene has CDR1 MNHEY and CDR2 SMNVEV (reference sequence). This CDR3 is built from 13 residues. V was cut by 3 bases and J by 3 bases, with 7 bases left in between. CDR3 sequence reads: CASSLRPTDTQYF. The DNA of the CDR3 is TGTGCCAGCAGTTTGAGGCCTACAGATACGCAGTATTTT.